The clone carrying this T cell receptor beta chain occurred a few times. Through a sample-barcoded 5' primer and a J-beta primer mix, a second PCR was run for roughly 6 to 12 cycles. Each of the cDNA molecules was tagged by a template-switch adaptor with 12 random nucleotides. TCRdb fed the 5' RACE reads into MiXCR, producing one record per CDR3 protein. Of some 1.5 million distinct CDR3 sequences detected, roughly 43% appear once; the ten largest clones hold around 4%. This sample is part of a study of blood T cells in healthy people across ages. V lost 2 bases and J lost 4, with 19 bases in between. The CDR3 totals 17 residues. Germline lookup yields CDR1 SGHRS and CDR2 YFSETQ.

The specimen sequenced was blood. The V and J genes are TRBV5-1 and TRBJ2-1, with D possibly TRBD2 on 7 matching bases. The origin of this receptor is a woman aged 18-35 years in good health. CDR3 coding DNA: TGCGCCAGCAGCTTCGGGGGCGGGAGCCCCCTATACAATGAGCAGTTCTTC. This encodes CASSFGGGSPLYNEQFF.